The 18 T cell receptor beta chains below were found in one sample sequenced in a study of T cells in Graves' hyperthyroidism and ophthalmopathy. The investigators amplified TCR beta CDR3 regions from RNA transcripts. First-round RT-PCR targeting the TCR CDR3 was performed with the HTBI primer set. TCRdb re-analysed the multiplex PCR reads in MiXCR, keeping a single row per CDR3 protein. The sample contains under 350,000 distinct CDR3 sequences, 12% to 15% of which appear only once. Sequencing was done on a sample of blood. The receptors originated from a woman in her 40s with Graves' hyperthyroidism.

This clonotype was observed at least ten times. Germline and junction disagree at one end, which may indicate a read error. The V gene is TRBV7-7, the J gene TRBJ2-5; TRBD2 agrees at 12 bases. Germline CDR1 SSHAT, CDR2 FNYEAQ (reference sequence). The CDR3 loop spans 16 amino acids. The CDR3 DNA is TGTGCTAGCAGCTTAGATCCTAGCGGGAGGGAGGAGACCCAGTACTTC. Translated: CASSLDPSGREETQYF.

This clonotype came up many times. The rearrangement links TRBV3-1 to TRBJ2-7; no firm D call. V lost 1 base to trimming and J lost 3 bases, with 10 bases between them. CDR3 length: 14 residues. CDR1 and CDR2 (germline): LGHDT, YNNKEL (reference sequence). CDR3 nucleotide sequence: TGTGCCAGCAGCCAAGGCGGCATGGGCTACGAGCAGTACTTC. Protein sequence: CASSQGGMGYEQYF.

This clonotype was observed many times. This chain connects TRBV19 to TRBJ1-2, with TRBD1 matching 8 bases. The J segment lost 4 bases and the V segment lost 0 bases, leaving 7 bases of the junction unmatched. Germline V CDR1 and CDR2: LNHDA, SQIVND (reference sequence). CDR3 size: 16 residues. The CDR3 spells CASSIDWTGSIYGYTF. CDR3 nucleotide sequence: TGTGCCAGTAGTATAGACTGGACAGGGTCGATCTATGGCTACACCTTC.

This clonotype was observed many times. The rearrangement joins TRBV29-1 to TRBJ2-7, with 10 bases identical to TRBD2. The CDR3 is 14 amino acids. The germline V gene encodes CDR1 SQVTM and CDR2 ANQGSEA. J was trimmed by 5 bases and V by 4 bases; bases with no gene match: 8. This chain's CDR3 is CSVGKLAGDHEQYF. The CDR3 region has the DNA TGCAGCGTTGGCAAGCTAGCGGGAGACCACGAGCAGTACTTC.

This clonotype came up a few times. The chain is built from TRBV20-1 and TRBJ2-7, with D uncertain. V dropped 6 bases and J dropped 2 bases, with 20 bases sitting between them. This CDR3 is built from 15 residues. Germline V CDR1 and CDR2: DFQATT, SNEGSKA (reference sequence). In nucleotides, the CDR3 is TGCAGTGCAAGGAATTTTGGACCGCAGACCTACGAGCAGTACTTC. Protein sequence: CSARNFGPQTYEQYF.

This chain joins TRBV9 and TRBJ1-5; D ambiguous. The germline gives CDR1 SGDLS, CDR2 YYNGEE. V was pared by 0 bases and J by 5 bases, with 12 bases between. The length of the CDR3 is 15 residues. CDR3 in DNA: TGTGCCAGCAGCGTAGGGTGGTTACCATATCAGCCCCAGCATTTT. Translating it yields CASSVGWLPYQPQHF.

This clonotype was seen at least ten times. The rearrangement links TRBV20-1 to TRBJ1-6, with 11 bases identical to TRBD1. J lost 7 bases, V lost 5 bases, and 1 base had no gene match. Germline V lookup: CDR1 DFQATT, CDR2 SNEGSKA (reference sequence). The CDR3 is made up of 13 amino acids. This CDR3 reads CSAGQGANSPLHF. CDR3 sequence (DNA): TGCAGTGCTGGACAGGGGGCGAATTCACCCCTCCACTTT.

This clonotype appeared many times. The chain is built from TRBV20-1 and TRBJ1-5, with a tentative D call TRBD1 (5 bases). CDR1 DFQATT and CDR2 SNEGSKA come from the germline V gene (reference sequence). The CDR3 runs to 14 residues. Trimming removed 1 base from V and 3 bases from J, with 10 bases in between. The CDR3 protein is CSARGQFLNQPQHF. DNA for the CDR3: TGCAGTGCTAGAGGACAGTTCCTCAATCAGCCCCAGCATTTT.

This clonotype showed up many times. V and J are TRBV28 and TRBJ2-7; perhaps D is TRBD1 or TRBD2 (5 bases each). Germline-derived CDR1 and CDR2 are MDHEN and SYDVKM. V gave up 1 base and J gave up 3 bases, with 16 bases separating them. The CDR3 has 16 residues. The DNA of the CDR3 is TGTGCCAGCAGTTTATTCGTGCGAGGGGCGAACTACGAGCAGTACTTC. This sequence encodes CASSLFVRGANYEQYF. Full variable domain (rest looked up from reference TRBV28 and TRBJ2-7): DVKVTQSSRYLVKRTGEKVFLECVQDMDHENMFWYRQDPGLGLRLIYFSYDVKMKEKGDIPEGYSVSREKKERFSLILESASTNQTSMYLCASSLFVRGANYEQYFGPGTRLTVT.

This clonotype was picked up a small number of times. V gene TRBV27 combines with J gene TRBJ2-7; 7 bases are shared with TRBD1. Germline lookup yields CDR1 MNHEY and CDR2 SMNVEV (reference sequence). The CDR3 spans 15 residues. V lost 6 bases, J lost 2 bases, and 10 bases stayed unmatched. This CDR3 is CASRKSAGTAYEQYF. The CDR3 bases are TGTGCCAGCAGGAAATCGGCCGGGACAGCCTACGAGCAGTACTTC.

This sequence joins TRBV15 and TRBJ1-3, with D possibly matching TRBD1 (5 bases). CDR1 LNHNV and CDR2 YYDKDF come from the germline V gene (reference sequence). With 3 bases removed from V and 0 bases from J, the gap between germline ends came to 12 bases. The length of the CDR3 is 16 residues. The DNA of the CDR3 is TGTGCCACCAGCAGTGGAGACAGCTTCTCTGGAAACACCATATATTTT. Its protein product is CATSSGDSFSGNTIYF.

The chain has TRBV11-3 and TRBJ1-3, with unresolved D. V lost 5 bases and J 1 base, leaving 9 bases between the germline ends. CDR1 and CDR2 from the germline V gene are SGHNT and YENEEA. CDR3 length: 14 amino acids. The CDR3 here is CASSTAHSGNTIYF. As DNA, the CDR3 is TGTGCCAGCAGCACCGCCCATTCTGGAAACACCATATATTTT.

J is TRBJ1-5 and V is TRBV19; 7 positions agree with TRBD1. V shed 3 bases and J 6 bases; nucleotides not matched to a gene: 11. This CDR3 has 16 residues. The germline V gene has CDR1 LNHDA and CDR2 SQIVND (reference sequence). The CDR3 loop is CASSISAQGTGQPQHF. The CDR3 coding sequence is TGTGCCAGTAGTATTTCCGCACAGGGGACGGGTCAGCCCCAGCATTTT.

The V gene is TRBV19, the J gene TRBJ1-2, with D perhaps TRBD1 (5 bases). CDR3 length equals 14 residues. The V gene's germline CDR1 is LNHDA and CDR2 SQIVND (reference sequence). V lost 4 bases to trimming and J lost 4 bases, with 13 bases between them. Written as DNA, the CDR3 is TGTGCCAGTAGTAGTAACAGGATGGGCTATGGCTACACCTTC. Its translation is CASSSNRMGYGYTF.

This clonotype came up many times. The V and J genes are TRBV28 and TRBJ2-1; 8 bases are shared with TRBD2. Germline CDR1 reads MDHEN; CDR2 reads SYDVKM. Trimming cost V 6 bases and J 7 bases; bases outside gene matches: 11. This CDR3 spans 15 amino acids. The chain's CDR3 is CASRTGTRASNEQFF. Here the CDR3 DNA reads TGTGCCAGCAGGACCGGGACTAGGGCTTCTAATGAGCAGTTCTTC.

Comments on this clonotype: Just one base apart from a much larger clone, this may be a read error. The chain has TRBV15 and TRBJ2-7; unclear D gene. The CDR3 spans 12 residues. V lost 8 bases, J lost 4 bases, and 12 bases lay in between. CDR1 is LNHNV, CDR2 YYDKDF, per germline (reference sequence). The CDR3 sequence: CATGKSGYEQYF. CDR3 coding DNA: TGTGCCACCGGCAAGAGTGGGTACGAGCAGTACTTC.

This clonotype was recorded many times. The chain links TRBV28 to TRBJ2-1; D ambiguous. The V gene lost 6 bases and the J gene lost 0 bases, with 12 bases spanning the gap. The CDR3 extends over 15 amino acids. From germline, CDR1 is MDHEN and CDR2 SYDVKM. In DNA form, the CDR3 reads TGTGCCAGCAGACGTGAAGCCTACTCCTACAATGAGCAGTTCTTC. Encoded protein: CASRREAYSYNEQFF.

This clonotype was picked up many times. The V and J genes are TRBV24-1 and TRBJ2-5, with 7 bases lining up with TRBD1. The CDR3 has 15 residues. Germline CDR1 reads KGHDR; CDR2 reads SFDVKD. The V and J ends lost 4 bases and 4 bases, in that order; junction bases with no gene match: 8. As DNA, the CDR3 is TGTGCCACCAGTGACAGACGGGACAGTTTAGAGACCCAGTACTTC. This gives the protein CATSDRRDSLETQYF.